Listed below are T cell receptor beta chains from one sample, sequenced in a study of T cell responses to AZD1222 COVID-19 vaccine. Produced via immunoSEQ multiplex PCR; TCRdb's table is partial and in-frame only. Among about 110,000 clones listed, roughly 89% were seen once. Sequences were derived from peripheral blood, sampled on day 0 of AZD1222 vaccination. These receptors were obtained from an adult in good health. The CDR3 runs from the conserved cysteine through the conserved F or W.

>TRBJ2-1|TRBV3-1/TRBV3-2
CASSRGGGGAWDEQFF
>TRBJ1-5|TRBV2
CASSGTETNQPQHF
>TRBJ2-1|TRBV4-3
CASSQELRGRNEQFF
>TRBJ2-3|TRBV7-2
CASSLVGTSGSSTDTQYF
>TRBJ1-4|TRBV19
CASSSTAVAEKLFF
>TRBJ2-3|TRBV15
CATRRDRGADTQYF
>TRBJ1-2|TRBV4-3
CASSQDTGGAQNYGYTF
>TRBJ2-7|TRBV29-1
CSVGRGYEQYF
>TRBJ1-2|TRBV5-1
CASSPGLIAGYGYTF
>TRBJ1-1|TRBV19
CASSIPGMNTEAFF
>TRBJ1-2|TRBV10-3
CAISGGGYGYTF
>TRBJ1-1|TRBV3-1/TRBV3-2
CASSQLGAGGTEAFF
>TRBJ1-3|TRBV10-3
CAIGEVSSGNTIYF
>TRBJ1-1|TRBV5-1
CASSLGTANTEAFF
>TRBJ2-1|TRBV19
CASSMRPQPYNEQFF
>TRBJ1-1|TRBV18
CASEQGAKNTEAFF
>TRBJ1-2|TRBV6-2/TRBV6-3
CASSYSTRTTNYGYTF
>TRBJ2-1|TRBV7-2
CASSPRDFSSYNEQFF
>TRBJ1-2|TRBV28
CASRQEAGLYGYTF
>TRBJ1-5|TRBV18
CASSGSSDSNQPQHF
>TRBJ1-1|TRBV7-9
CASSLGATEAFF
>TRBJ2-7|TRBV20-1
CSASQSRGAGNEQYF
>TRBJ2-2|TRBV30
CAWKSRGAYRELFF